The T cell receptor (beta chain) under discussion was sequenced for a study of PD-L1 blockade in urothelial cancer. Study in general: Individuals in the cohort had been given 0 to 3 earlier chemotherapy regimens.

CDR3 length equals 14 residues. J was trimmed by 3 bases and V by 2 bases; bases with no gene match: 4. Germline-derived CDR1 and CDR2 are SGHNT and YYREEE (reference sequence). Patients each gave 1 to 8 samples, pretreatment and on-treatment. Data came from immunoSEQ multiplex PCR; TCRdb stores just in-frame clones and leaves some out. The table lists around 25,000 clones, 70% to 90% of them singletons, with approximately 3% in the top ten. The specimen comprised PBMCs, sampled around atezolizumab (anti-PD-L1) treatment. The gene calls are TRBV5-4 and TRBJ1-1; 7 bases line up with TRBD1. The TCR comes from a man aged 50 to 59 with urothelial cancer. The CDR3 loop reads CASSLGQAHTEAFF. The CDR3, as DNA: TGTGCCAGCAGCTTAGGACAGGCGCACACTGAAGCTTTCTTT. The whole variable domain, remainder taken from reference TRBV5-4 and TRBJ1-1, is ETGVTQSPTHLIKTRGQQVTLRCSSQSGHNTVSWYQQALGQGPQFIFQYYREEENGRGNFPPRFSGLQFPNYSSELNVNALELDDSALYLCASSLGQAHTEAFFGQGTRLTVV.